This T cell receptor (beta chain) emerged from a study of cytomegalovirus exposure and HLA in healthy donors. Study in general: An early release of data contained 80 million to 85 million unique TCRs, which came from HLA-typed donors.

Broader study findings: Within an earlier analysis, most TCR beta V segments proved productive either about 87% or about 30% of the time. Reportedly, TCR beta sequences accurately predicted HLA-A and HLA-B alleles in most subjects.

For this clone: Its antigen is unknown.

The PCR ran on 60 Vbeta and 13 Jbeta primers. Sequenced by immunoSEQ multiplex PCR; TCRdb stores in-frame clones only, minus some. The repertoire holds roughly 100,000 clones, with just under 70% as singletons. V dropped 5 bases and J dropped 6; count of bases not matched to a gene: 2. The CDR3 sequence is 13 residues long. The germline gives CDR1 SGHTA, CDR2 FQGTGA. The material sequenced was PBMCs. This TCR was recovered from a woman aged 45 to 65 in good health and CMV-seropositive. V gene TRBV7-3 combines with J gene TRBJ2-2, with TRBD1 matching over 8 bases. The CDR3 DNA reads TGTGCCAGCAGCACGGACAGGGCCGGGGAGCTGTTTTTT. It specifies CASSTDRAGELFF.